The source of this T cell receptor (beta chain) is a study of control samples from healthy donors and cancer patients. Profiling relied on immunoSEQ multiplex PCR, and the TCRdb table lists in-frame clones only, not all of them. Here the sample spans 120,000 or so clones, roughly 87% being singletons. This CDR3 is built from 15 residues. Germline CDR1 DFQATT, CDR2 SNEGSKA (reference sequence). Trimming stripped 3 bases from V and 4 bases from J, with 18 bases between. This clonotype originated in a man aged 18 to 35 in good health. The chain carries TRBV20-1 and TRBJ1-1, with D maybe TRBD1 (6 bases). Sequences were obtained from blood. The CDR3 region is CSASRQQGWGTEAFF. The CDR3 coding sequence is TGCAGTGCTAGTAGACAACAGGGCTGGGGCACTGAAGCTTTCTTT.